A single T cell receptor (beta chain) is shown here with its context. These data originate in a study of T cell changes during pregnancy in multiple sclerosis. The CDR3 covers 15 residues. The V and J ends lost 3 bases and 3 bases respectively, with 14 bases between them. Germline V gene lookup returns CDR1 KGHSH and CDR2 LQKENI. Assay used: immunoSEQ multiplex PCR; TCRdb lists only in-frame clones, some missing. This table has 65,000 to 85,000 clones, nearly 95% appearing once. The TCR sequence derives from a female donor with multiple sclerosis, enrolled in a pregnancy study. The rearrangement uses TRBV18 and TRBJ1-2, with D perhaps matching TRBD1 (5 bases). The sequencing used CD4+ T cells from peripheral blood mononuclear cells, collected after pregnancy. This chain's CDR3 is CASSPGRAEDYGYTF. The CDR3 nucleotides read TGTGCCAGCTCACCGGGCAGGGCCGAGGACTATGGCTACACCTTC.